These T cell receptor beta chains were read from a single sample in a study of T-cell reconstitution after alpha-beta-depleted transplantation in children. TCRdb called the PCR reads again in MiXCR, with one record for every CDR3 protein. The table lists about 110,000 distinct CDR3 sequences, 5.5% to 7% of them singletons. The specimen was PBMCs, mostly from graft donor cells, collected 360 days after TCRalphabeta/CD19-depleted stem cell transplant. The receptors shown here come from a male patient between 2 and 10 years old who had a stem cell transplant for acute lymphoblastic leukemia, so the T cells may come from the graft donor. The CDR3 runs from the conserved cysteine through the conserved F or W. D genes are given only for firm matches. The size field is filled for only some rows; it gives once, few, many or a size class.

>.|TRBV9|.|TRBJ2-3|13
TGTGCCAGCAGCCTAGGACTACCAGATACGCAGTATTTT
CASSLGLPDTQYF
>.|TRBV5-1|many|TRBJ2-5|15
TGCGCCAGCAGCTGGTGGGGTTCGGCGACGGAGACCCAGTACTTC
CASSWWGSATETQYF
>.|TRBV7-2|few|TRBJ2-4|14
TGTGCCAGCAGCCCGGATAGGGGGAAAAACATTCAGTACTTC
CASSPDRGKNIQYF
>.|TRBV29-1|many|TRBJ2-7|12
TGCAGCGTTGGAGGGGGGAAGGACGAGCAGTACTTC
CSVGGGKDEQYF
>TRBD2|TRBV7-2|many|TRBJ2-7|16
TGTGCCAGCAGCTTCCCTCCGGGACTAGCCTCCTACGAGCAGTACTTC
CASSFPPGLASYEQYF
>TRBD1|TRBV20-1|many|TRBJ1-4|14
TGCAGTGCTGGGACAGTCGCAACTAATGAAAAACTGTTTTTT
CSAGTVATNEKLFF
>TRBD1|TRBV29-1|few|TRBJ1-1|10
TGCAGCGTCCAGGACAGGGAGGCTTTCTTT
CSVQDREAFF
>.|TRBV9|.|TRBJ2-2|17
TGTGCCAGCAGCGTACGAAGGGATATGCCGAACACCGGGGAGCTGTTTTTT
CASSVRRDMPNTGELFF
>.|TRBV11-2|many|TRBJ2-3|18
TGTGCCAGCAGTTTCCACCTGTCTGTGGGGGGAGTCACAGATACGCAGTATTTT
CASSFHLSVGGVTDTQYF
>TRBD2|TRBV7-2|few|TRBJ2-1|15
TGTGCCAGCAGCTTATCCCTAGCGGGAGGGGATGAGCAGTTCTTC
CASSLSLAGGDEQFF
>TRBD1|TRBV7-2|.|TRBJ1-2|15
TGTGCCAGCAGCATCCGGACAGGTGAAATTTATGGCTACACCTTC
CASSIRTGEIYGYTF
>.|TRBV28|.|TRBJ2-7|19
TGTGCCAGCAGCCCCGGTCTCATATCACAGGGATGGCCTACCTACGAGCAGTACTTC
CASSPGLISQGWPTYEQYF
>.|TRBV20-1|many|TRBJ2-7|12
TGCAGTGCTAGCGGGGCGGTAAATGAGCAGTACTTC
CSASGAVNEQYF
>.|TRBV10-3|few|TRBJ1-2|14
TGTGCCATCAGCTTCTTTGATAGGGGGTATGGCTACACCTTC
CAISFFDRGYGYTF
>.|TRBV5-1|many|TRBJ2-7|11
TGCGCCAGCAGTGGCGGGGACGAGCAGTACTTC
CASSGGDEQYF
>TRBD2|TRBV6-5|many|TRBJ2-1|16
TGTGCCAGCAGTTACCGAAGCGGGGGACTCTACAATGAGCAGTTCTTC
CASSYRSGGLYNEQFF
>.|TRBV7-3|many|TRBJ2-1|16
TGTGCCAGCAGCTTACGTTACAGTTCGCCCTACAATGAGCAGTTCTTC
CASSLRYSSPYNEQFF
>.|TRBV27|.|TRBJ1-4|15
TGTGCCAGCAGTACCCCGGGAAGGGGGAGTGAAAAACTGTTTTTT
CASSTPGRGSEKLFF
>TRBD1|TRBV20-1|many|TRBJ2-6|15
TGCAGTGCTTCGACAGGGGCCTCTGGGGCCAACGTCCTGACTTTC
CSASTGASGANVLTF
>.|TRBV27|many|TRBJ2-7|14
TGTGCCAGCAGTTGGGGCAGGGGAACCTACGAGCAGTACTTC
CASSWGRGTYEQYF
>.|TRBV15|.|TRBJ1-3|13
TGTGCCACCAGCCCGGGCTCTGGAAACACCATATATTTT
CATSPGSGNTIYF
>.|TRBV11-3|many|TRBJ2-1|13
TGTGCCAGCAGCTTAGGAGGGGCTTCCGTGCAGTTCTTC
CASSLGGASVQFF
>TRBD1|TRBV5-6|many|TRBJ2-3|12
TGTGCCAGCAGCCCCGGACAGGGTACGCAGTATTTT
CASSPGQGTQYF
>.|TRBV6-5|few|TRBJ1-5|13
TGTGCCAGCAGTTCTGAAAGGGATCAGCCCCAGCATTTT
CASSSERDQPQHF
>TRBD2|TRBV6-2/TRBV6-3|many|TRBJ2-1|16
TGTGCCAGCCAGAGACTAGCGGGTCCATCCTACAATGAGCAGTTCTTC
CASQRLAGPSYNEQFF
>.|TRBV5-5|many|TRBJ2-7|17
TGTGCCAGCAGCTTACCTGACTCAGGCCCGTACCCCTACGAGCAGTACTTC
CASSLPDSGPYPYEQYF
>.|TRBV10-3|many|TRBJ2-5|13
TGTGCCATTTCGGGCAGGCCTGGGGAGACCCAGTACTTC
CAISGRPGETQYF
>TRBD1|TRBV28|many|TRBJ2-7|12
TGTGCCAGCAGGGACAGGCTTTGGGGGCAGTACTTC
CASRDRLWGQYF
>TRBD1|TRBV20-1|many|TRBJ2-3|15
TGCAGTGCAAAAGAGGGACAGGGGATGACAGATACGCAGTATTTT
CSAKEGQGMTDTQYF
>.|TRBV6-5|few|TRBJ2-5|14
TGTGCCAGCAGTTACGGGGGGCTGGGGGAGACCCAGTACTTC
CASSYGGLGETQYF
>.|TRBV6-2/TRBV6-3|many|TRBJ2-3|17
TGTGCCAGCAGCTTCCTTCCCTCGGTGGGGGGCACAGATACGCAGTATTTT
CASSFLPSVGGTDTQYF
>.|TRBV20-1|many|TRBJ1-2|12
TGCAGTGCTCACGACACGGGTTATGGCTACACCTTC
CSAHDTGYGYTF
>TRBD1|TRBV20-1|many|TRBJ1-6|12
TGCAGTGCCGAGGGGGCGTATCCCCCCCTCCACTTT
CSAEGAYPPLHF
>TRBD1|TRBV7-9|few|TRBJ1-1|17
TGTGCCAGCAGCCTAGGACCGGGACAGGGGGCATACACTGAAGCTTTCTTT
CASSLGPGQGAYTEAFF
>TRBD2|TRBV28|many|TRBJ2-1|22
TGTGCCAGCAGTTTCTACGGGGACACCGGGACTAGCGGGGGGGCCCTCTACAATGAGCAGTTCTTC
CASSFYGDTGTSGGALYNEQFF
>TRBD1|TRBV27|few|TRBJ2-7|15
TGTGCCAGCAGCTCGGTACAGGGGAGCTCCTACGAGCAGTACTTC
CASSSVQGSSYEQYF
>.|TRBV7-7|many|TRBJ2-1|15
TGTGCCAGCAGCTTAAGCGGGTTCGCCTGGGGTGAGCAGTTCTTC
CASSLSGFAWGEQFF
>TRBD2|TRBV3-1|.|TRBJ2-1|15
TGTGCCAGCAGCCAAGACCCGACTAGCACTTATGAGCAGTTCTTC
CASSQDPTSTYEQFF
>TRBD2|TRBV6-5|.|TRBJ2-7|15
TGTGCCAGCAGTTACGCAACTAGCGCAACCTACGAGCAGTACTTC
CASSYATSATYEQYF
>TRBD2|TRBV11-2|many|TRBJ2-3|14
TGTGCCAGCAGCATGGGAGGGCCGACAGATACGCAGTATTTT
CASSMGGPTDTQYF
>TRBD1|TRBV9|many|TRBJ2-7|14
TGTGCCAGCAGCCCCTCGGACAGGTCCTACGAGCAGTACTTC
CASSPSDRSYEQYF